The entry that follows covers one T cell receptor beta chain sequence. What it recognizes is unknown. This sample was included in a study of radiotherapy plus CTLA-4 blockade in lung cancer. Notes on the study in general: Response, reportedly, was best predicted by interferon-beta along with early blood T cell clone dynamics.

TCRdb keeps only in-frame clones here, not all; method: immunoSEQ multiplex PCR. The sample contains 75,000 to 95,000 clones, 55% to 75% of which appear only once. The source is a human donor with non-small cell lung cancer that progressed on radiotherapy plus ipilimumab. This material consisted of peripheral blood, taken from a patient treated with radiotherapy plus ipilimumab.

CDR3 sequence (DNA): TGTGCCAGCAGCTTAGATCAGGGGATATACACTGAAGCTTTCTTT. Translating gives CASSLDQGIYTEAFF. V and J are TRBV5-8 and TRBJ1-1, with D perhaps matching TRBD1 (6 bases). CDR1 and CDR2 from the germline V gene are SGHTS and YDEGEE. Trimming stripped 2 bases from V and 3 bases from J, with 14 bases between. This CDR3 comprises 15 residues.